This T cell receptor beta chain was sequenced in a study of blood T cell repertoires in COVID-19. CDR3 size: 12 residues. Germline lookup yields CDR1 MNHEY and CDR2 SVGAGI. V lost 7 bases to trimming and J lost 11 bases; unmatched junction nucleotides: 8. Produced via immunoSEQ multiplex PCR; TCRdb's table is partial and in-frame only. The sample lists a few hundred thousand clones, roughly 86% occurring once. The V gene is TRBV6-5, the J gene TRBJ1-1; 9 positions match TRBD1. This receptor was identified in an elderly man with acute or convalescent COVID-19. Sequencing input: peripheral blood. CDR3: CASNIGTGTAFF. The CDR3 nucleotides are TGTGCCAGCAACATCGGGACAGGGACTGCTTTCTTT.